This T cell receptor (beta chain) was sequenced during a study of T cells in Graves' hyperthyroidism and ophthalmopathy. Study information: Peripheral blood was drawn at first diagnosis, prior to all treatment.

This clonotype has just one count. As yet, its antigen is unknown. A much bigger clone sits one base away, suggesting this may be a read error. Lacking the conserved final phenylalanine or tryptophan, this CDR3 likely reflects a read error. Exclusions: uncontrolled infection, other autoimmune disease, pregnancy, lactation. Amplification of TCR beta CDR3 regions was performed using RNA transcripts as template. With the HTBI primer set, the TCR CDR3 went through a first round of RT-PCR. TCRdb reprocessed the multiplex PCR reads with MiXCR, giving one entry per CDR3 protein. The sample contains hundreds of thousands of distinct CDR3 sequences, 38% of which appear only once. Notes on the study in general: Patients with ophthalmopathy were separated from those with stable hyperthyroidism by a 13 V-J model.

Trimming took 5 bases from V and 3 from J, leaving 17 bases between them. This CDR3 has 14 residues. CDR1 SQVTM and CDR2 ANQGSEA come from the germline V gene. The sample taken for sequencing was blood. The TCR comes from a man younger than 30 with Graves' hyperthyroidism. The rearrangement uses TRBV29-1 and TRBJ2-7, with D perhaps TRBD1 or TRBD2 (5 bases each). In DNA form, the CDR3 reads TGCAGCGTTACGGCCGGGACCGTACTCTACGAGCAGTACTTA. Encoded protein: CSVTAGTVLYEQYL.